This TCR beta chain was sequenced in a study of T cells in localized non-small cell lung cancer. The study, taken as a whole, reports: Uninvolved adjacent lung showed higher T cell clonality than tumor. The tumor had only one region sequenced, so heterogeneity remains possible. In adjacent lung, a median about 54 of the top 100 tumor clones were found.

CDR3 length equals 14 residues. Germline CDR1 MDHEN, CDR2 SYDVKM. The V segment lost 11 bases and the J segment 0 bases; nucleotides outside the gene matches: 8. Notes on this clone: Its antigen is not known.

TCRdb keeps only in-frame clones here, not all; method: immunoSEQ multiplex PCR. The sample carries tens of thousands of clones, more than 75% recorded once. The sample here was PBMCs, taken before any cancer treatment. The origin of this receptor is a woman aged 40-69 years with stage II squamous cell lung carcinoma. The rearrangement uses TRBV28 and TRBJ2-3; 7 bases are shared with TRBD2. The CDR3 spells CAGGSGYSTDTQYF. The CDR3 DNA follows: TGTGCCGGAGGTAGCGGGTATAGCACAGATACGCAGTATTTT. The whole variable domain, filled in from reference TRBV28 and TRBJ2-3, reads DVKVTQSSRYLVKRTGEKVFLECVQDMDHENMFWYRQDPGLGLRLIYFSYDVKMKEKGDIPEGYSVSREKKERFSLILESASTNQTSMYLCAGGSGYSTDTQYFGPGTRLTVL.